The TCR beta chain described here comes from a study of blood T cell repertoires in COVID-19 (dated by TCRdb to about 2020). For the wider study: Samples covering the acute and convalescent phases of COVID-19 were provided by collaborators in the United States, Italy and Spain. The prospective study material was composed of cDNA or gDNA derived from T cells, B-cell-depleted T cells, or PBMCs. The dataset comprised deeply sampled blood TCRbeta repertoires from subjects exposed to, actively infected with, or recovered from COVID-19. The repertoires were made available in a free public database intended to serve as a resource for research on the immune response to SARS-CoV-2. The samples were drawn from two sources: the first 160 participants of the ongoing ImmuneRACE study, and 1,254 subjects contributed by 6 global collaborators. A de-identified subject ID, COVID-19 status, age in years and sex were almost always included in the sample metadata. Where HLA class I and class II types were available, the types were taken from metadata supplied by the sample provider, not from assay-based typing.

The study at large found these results: Clinical and demographic metadata were provided uncurated, with the amount varying by source and participant.

The CDR3 runs 16 amino acids, cysteine and phenylalanine included. The read is trimmed to its CDR3 DNA, 48 bases read in frame from base 1. CDR1 and CDR2 are read off the germline V gene as LGHNA and YSLEER. Germline trimming amounts to 0 bases on V and 8 bases on J, with 6 as the count of junction bases outside the gene matches. One collaborating source in Seattle enrolled patients during active infection and followed them longitudinally through the course of disease. The collaborating institutions used their own protocols to collect whole blood in K2EDTA tubes. For TCRbeta analysis, collaborators shipped samples as frozen whole blood, isolated PBMCs, or DNA extracted from either of those sample types. Remarks on this clone: Its antigen is unknown. It has no much larger one-base neighbor in the sample; base qualities were not kept.

The immunoSEQ Assay, a bias-controlled multiplex PCR, was used to amplify TCRbeta CDR3 regions from genomic DNA. For the original study's pipeline: Within the assay, amplification of reference gene primers was used to estimate how many nucleated cells each sample contained. To quantify the absolute abundance of each unique TCRbeta CDR3 rearrangement, sequence reads were collapsed and filtered. For each sample, productive Simpson clonality was calculated as the square root of Simpson's diversity index over productive rearrangements. TCRdb took this table from immuneACCESS and kept in-frame rearrangements with V and J called. Such tables lack part of the clones; where checked against another copy, unresolved V genes explain under half of the gap, and the rest is unexplained. V and J calls and clone size are copied from that table; D and trimming were computed from the DNA. The sample profile shows roughly 380,000 clones; 89% of them were found once. The ten largest account for roughly 1.6% of the sample.

This clonotype was obtained from a woman in her 40s with COVID-19, enrolled during active disease. Recombination connected TRBV4-3 to TRBJ1-4, with 10 bases matching TRBD1. Sequenced material: peripheral blood. The CDR3 protein is CASSQDVGQGREKLFF. The nucleotide sequence reads as follows: TGCGCCAGCAGCCAAGATGTGGGACAGGGGAGGGAAAAACTGTTTTTT.